This T cell receptor (beta chain) was sequenced in a study of response to subunit inactivated influenza vaccine. TCRdb re-called the RT-PCR reads with MiXCR, one entry per CDR3 protein. The data show 500,000 or so distinct CDR3 sequences, more than 15% seen once. The CDR3 covers 21 residues. With V trimmed by 0 bases and J by 1 base, 13 bases remained unmatched. The V gene's germline CDR1 is MNHEY and CDR2 SVGEGT. This clonotype was seen more than once but under ten times. Its antigen is undetermined. General observations from the study: T cells newly recruited by each seasonal influenza vaccination are few, the authors suggested.

The receptor was derived from a man aged 50 to 69 who received an inactivated influenza vaccine. The sample was CD4+ T cells sorted from PBMCs, taken approximately 25 months after vaccination. The gene calls are TRBV6-2 or TRBV6-3 and TRBJ2-1, with 12 bases fitting TRBD2. CDR3 in amino acids: CASSYSMLAGGRAFSYNEQFF. CDR3 in DNA: TGTGCCAGCAGTTACTCTATGCTAGCGGGAGGGAGGGCTTTTTCCTACAATGAGCAGTTCTTC.